A single T cell receptor (beta chain) is shown here with its context. Its antigen is still unknown. A second 7 to 11 cycle PCR used barcoded and J-beta primers. One entry per CDR3 protein, called by TCRdb with MiXCR from the 5' RACE reads. This table has over 500,000 distinct CDR3 sequences, approximately 52% appearing once. These data belong to a study of blood T cells in healthy people across ages. Donors gave ten milliliters of peripheral blood apiece. Notes on the study in general: As age increased, TCR beta diversity per million T cells fell in a roughly linear fashion. Underestimates were what the diversity estimates from one million T cells were considered to be. It was found that TCR beta diversity correlated strongly with the percentage of naive T cells.

This CDR3 has 14 residues. From germline, CDR1 is LGHDT and CDR2 YNNKEL (reference sequence). The sequenced sample consisted of blood. The V and J genes are TRBV3-1 and TRBJ2-4, with D perhaps given as TRBD1 or TRBD2 (5 bases each). The J call may be mistaken, given a closer DNA end match to TRBJ2-7. The origin of this receptor is an elderly woman in good health. CDR3 residues: CASSQGRGEYEQYF. The CDR3, as DNA: TGTGCCAGCAGCCAAGGCAGAGGGGAATACGAGCAGTACTTC.